The 15 T cell receptor beta chains listed next were all sequenced from one sample in a study of T cell responses to AZD1222 COVID-19 vaccine. The protocol was immunoSEQ multiplex PCR, while the TCRdb copy is restricted to in-frame clones and leaves out a portion. The sample records 250,000 to 300,000 clones, 90% to 95% being singletons. Sequences were derived from peripheral blood, sampled 28 days after the second AZD1222 dose. Source of these receptors: an adult who received the AZD1222 COVID-19 vaccine.

The J gene is TRBJ1-2, the V gene TRBV18; D is unclear. Trimming took 3 bases from V and 2 from J, leaving 10 bases between them. CDR3 size: 14 residues. CDR1 and CDR2 from the germline V gene are KGHSH and LQKENI. The CDR3 DNA reads TGTGCCAGCTCACCGGACCGATGGAACTATGGCTACACCTTC. Translated: CASSPDRWNYGYTF. Variable domain in full (rest from reference TRBV18 and TRBJ1-2): NAGVMQNPRHLVRRRGQEARLRCSPMKGHSHVYWYRQLPEEGLKFMVYLQKENIIDESGMPKERFSAEFPKEGPSILRIQQVVRGDSAAYFCASSPDRWNYGYTFGSGTRLTVV.

The chain has TRBV5-6 and TRBJ2-7, with D perhaps TRBD1 (6 bases). The CDR3 is 13 residues long. The germline V gene encodes CDR1 SGHDT and CDR2 YYEEEE. The V gene lost 2 bases and the J gene lost 2 bases, with 8 bases spanning the gap. CDR3 residues: CASSFGTTYEQYF. The CDR3 DNA is TGTGCCAGCAGCTTTGGGACAACCTACGAGCAGTACTTC.

This rearrangement joins TRBV10-3 to TRBJ1-2; D perhaps matches TRBD1 (5 bases). This CDR3 has 13 residues. Germline CDR1 is ENHRY and CDR2 is SYGVKD. V lost 8 bases to trimming and J lost 8 bases, with 18 bases between them. This chain's CDR3 is CAIGGTGTEGYTF. The CDR3 DNA is TGTGCCATCGGGGGTACCGGGACGGAAGGCTACACCTTC.

The chain combines TRBV5-1 with TRBJ2-7, with TRBD2 matching 7 bases. CDR3 size: 20 residues. V trimming: 1 base; J trimming: 4 bases; junction bases outside the gene matches: 23. Germline V gene sequence: CDR1 SGHRS, CDR2 YFSETQ. CDR3 DNA sequence: TGCGCCAGCAGCTTGAAACCCAGCGGGACTTCCAATGGGGGGTATTACGAGCAGTACTTC. Translation: CASSLKPSGTSNGGYYEQYF.

This chain links TRBV2 with TRBJ2-2, with TRBD2 as a possible D gene (5 bases). CDR1 and CDR2 from the germline V gene are SNHLY and FYNNEI. V was pared by 11 bases and J by 0 bases, with 10 bases between. This CDR3 contains 13 residues. CDR3 protein: CASSRANTGELFF. In DNA, the CDR3 is TGTGCCTCCTCGCGGGCGAACACCGGGGAGCTGTTTTTT.

This chain connects TRBV5-6 to TRBJ2-3; 9 nucleotides agree with TRBD2. Germline V gives CDR1 SGHDT, CDR2 YYEEEE. The CDR3 has 15 amino acids. V dropped 1 base and J dropped 3; count of bases not matched to a gene: 3. The CDR3 protein is CASSLSGGRTDTQYF. CDR3 nucleotides: TGTGCCAGCAGCTTGAGCGGGGGGCGAACAGATACGCAGTATTTT.

The chain recombines TRBV5-1 with TRBJ1-6; TRBD1 is a possible D gene (5 bases). The CDR3 extends over 16 amino acids. Germline values: CDR1 SGHRS, CDR2 YFSETQ. Trimming shortened V by 0 bases and J by 6 bases, and 13 bases separated the two germline ends. CDR3 DNA: TGCGCCAGCAGCTTGGTCCCGGGGGTCTCTAATTCACCCCTCCACTTT. Its protein product is CASSLVPGVSNSPLHF.

This chain joins TRBV12-3 or TRBV12-4 and TRBJ2-2; no definite D call. V dropped 6 bases and J dropped 3 bases, with 5 bases sitting between them. The CDR3 is 12 residues long. CDR3 region: CASRFHTGELFF. The CDR3 DNA reads as TGTGCCAGCAGGTTTCACACCGGGGAGCTGTTTTTT.

The V call is TRBV5-1, the J call TRBJ1-4; TRBD1 matches at 9 bases. Per the germline V gene, CDR1 is SGHRS and CDR2 is YFSETQ. This CDR3 has 14 residues. The V gene end was trimmed by 8 bases and the J gene end by 8 bases; junction bases not matched to a gene: 10. CDR3 loop: CASNRQGGQEKLFF. For the CDR3, the DNA is TGCGCCAGTAATAGACAGGGGGGACAGGAAAAACTGTTTTTT.

The V and J genes are TRBV19 and TRBJ2-4, with 7 bases fitting TRBD1. V shed 6 bases, J shed 0 bases, and the junction held 11 bases outside the gene matches. Germline V gene sequence: CDR1 LNHDA, CDR2 SQIVND (reference sequence). This CDR3 has 17 amino acids. CDR3 region: CASSHYRGEGAKNIQYF. The CDR3 DNA reads TGTGCCAGTAGCCATTACAGGGGAGAGGGAGCCAAAAACATTCAGTACTTC.

This chain uses TRBV5-4 with TRBJ1-1; 8 bases are a match to TRBD1. The V gene end was trimmed by 7 bases and the J gene end by 3 bases; junction bases not matched to a gene: 5. Germline V lookup: CDR1 SGHNT, CDR2 YYREEE (reference sequence). The CDR3 runs to 13 residues. The CDR3 region has the DNA TGTGCCAGCCAGACAGGGGAGGACACTGAAGCTTTCTTT. This codes for CASQTGEDTEAFF.

The chain uses TRBV6-5 and TRBJ1-2, with 8 bases that match TRBD1. CDR1 and CDR2 from the germline V gene are MNHEY and SVGAGI. The V gene end was trimmed by 8 bases and the J gene end by 7 bases; junction bases not matched to a gene: 12. The CDR3 is 14 residues long. CDR3 DNA: TGTGCCAGCGGGGGGACAGGCAAACAGGTTGGCTACACCTTC. This encodes CASGGTGKQVGYTF.

The rearrangement links TRBV5-1 to TRBJ1-5, with 8 bases matching TRBD1. The CDR3 is made up of 18 amino acids. The J segment lost 2 bases and the V segment lost 6 bases, leaving 16 bases of the junction unmatched. Germline CDR1 is SGHRS and CDR2 is YFSETQ. DNA of the CDR3: TGCGCCAGCAATCTACTCGGGACAGGAGCCCAGGGCAATCAGCCCCAGCATTTT. Translating gives CASNLLGTGAQGNQPQHF.

This chain joins TRBV2 and TRBJ1-5; D possibly corresponds to TRBD1 (6 bases). Deletions cut 7 bases from V and 4 bases from J, with 11 bases between. This CDR3 has 13 amino acids. From germline, CDR1 is SNHLY and CDR2 FYNNEI. CDR3 loop: CASKGGPNQPQHF. The CDR3 bases are TGTGCCAGCAAGGGGGGGCCTAATCAGCCCCAGCATTTT.

This clone was picked up one time. The chain uses TRBV9 and TRBJ2-5, with 9 bases that match TRBD2. Per the germline V gene, CDR1 is SGDLS and CDR2 is YYNGEE. J was trimmed by 5 bases and V by 4 bases; bases with no gene match: 15. The CDR3 loop spans 17 amino acids. The CDR3 region is CASSPPGAGGPRETQYF. The CDR3 DNA reads TGTGCCAGCAGCCCTCCAGGAGCGGGGGGCCCGCGGGAGACCCAGTACTTC.